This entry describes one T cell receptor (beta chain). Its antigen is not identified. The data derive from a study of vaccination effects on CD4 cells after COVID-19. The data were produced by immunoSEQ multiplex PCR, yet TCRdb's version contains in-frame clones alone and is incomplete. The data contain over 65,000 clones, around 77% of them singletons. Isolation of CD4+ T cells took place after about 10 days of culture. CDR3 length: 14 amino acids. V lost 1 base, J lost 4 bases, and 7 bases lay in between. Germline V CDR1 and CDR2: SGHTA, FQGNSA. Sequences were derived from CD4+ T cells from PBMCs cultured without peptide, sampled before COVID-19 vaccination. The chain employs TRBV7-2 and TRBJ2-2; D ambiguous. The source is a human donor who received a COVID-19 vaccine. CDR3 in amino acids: CASSLVLGTGELFF. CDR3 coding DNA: TGTGCCAGCAGCTTAGTTTTAGGCACCGGGGAGCTGTTTTTT.